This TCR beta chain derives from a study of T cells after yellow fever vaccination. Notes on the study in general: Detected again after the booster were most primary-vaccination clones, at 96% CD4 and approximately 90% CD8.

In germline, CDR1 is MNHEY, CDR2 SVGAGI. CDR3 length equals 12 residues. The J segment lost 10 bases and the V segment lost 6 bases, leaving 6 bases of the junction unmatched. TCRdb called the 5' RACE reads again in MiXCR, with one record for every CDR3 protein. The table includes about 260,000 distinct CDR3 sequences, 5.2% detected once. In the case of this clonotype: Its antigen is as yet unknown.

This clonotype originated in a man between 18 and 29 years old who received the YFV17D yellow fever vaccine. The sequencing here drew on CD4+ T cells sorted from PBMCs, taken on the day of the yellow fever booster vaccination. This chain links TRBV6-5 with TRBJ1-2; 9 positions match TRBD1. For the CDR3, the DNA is TGTGCCAGCAGCACCCGACAGGGGGACTACACCTTC. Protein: CASSTRQGDYTF.